The 15 T cell receptor beta chains given below trace back to one sample, sequenced in a study of blood T cell repertoires in COVID-19. The assay was immunoSEQ multiplex PCR, and TCRdb's table has in-frame clones only and misses some. The repertoire holds 94,000 or so clones, almost 90% seen once, with approximately 8.7% in the top ten. The source material was peripheral blood. These receptors were collected from a woman between 65 and 79 years old with acute or convalescent COVID-19.

The CDR3 DNA reads TGTGCCAGCAGTTACTACTCGCGAGTCCAAGAGACCCAGTACTTC. Translation gives CASSYYSRVQETQYF. The V call is TRBV6-2 or TRBV6-3, the J call TRBJ2-5; D not certain. This CDR3 region has 15 residues. Trimming took 1 base from V and 1 from J, leaving 10 bases between them. The germline V gene has CDR1 MNHEY and CDR2 SVGEGT.

The rearrangement joins TRBV2 to TRBJ2-1; 7 bases are shared with TRBD2. The CDR3 covers 13 residues. V dropped 6 bases and J dropped 7; count of bases not matched to a gene: 6. Germline assignment: CDR1 SNHLY and CDR2 FYNNEI. The CDR3 loop reads CASRNLGGNEQFF. The CDR3 bases are TGTGCCAGCAGAAATTTGGGGGGGAATGAGCAGTTCTTC.

J is TRBJ2-1 and V is TRBV7-9; 9 bases match TRBD1. The V gene end was trimmed by 1 base and the J gene end by 8 bases; junction bases not matched to a gene: 0. The CDR3 contains 13 residues. Germline V gene sequence: CDR1 SEHNR, CDR2 FQNEAQ (reference sequence). For the CDR3, the DNA is TGTGCCAGCAGCTTAGGGACAGGGGATGAGCAGTTCTTC. Protein product: CASSLGTGDEQFF.

V is TRBV6-5 and J is TRBJ1-2, with D possibly being TRBD1 (5 bases). V was trimmed by 7 bases and J by 1 base, leaving 10 bases between them. CDR1 and CDR2 (germline): MNHEY, SVGAGI. The CDR3 consists of 13 residues. CDR3 residues: CASTGDFNYGYTF. The CDR3 coding sequence is TGTGCCAGCACGGGGGACTTTAACTATGGCTACACCTTC.

The chain links TRBV7-6 to TRBJ1-2, with D uncertain. Germline CDR1 SGHVS, CDR2 FNYEAQ. This CDR3 is built from 15 residues. Between the trimmed V and J ends, which lost 5 bases and 0 bases, there was a span of 13 bases. Written as DNA, the CDR3 is TGTGCCAGCAGCCCGCGACCGGGAGCTAACTATGGCTACACCTTC. Its translation is CASSPRPGANYGYTF.

The chain carries TRBV6-5 and TRBJ1-6; D call uncertain. The CDR3 is 13 residues long. Per the germline V gene, CDR1 is MNHEY and CDR2 is SVGAGI. V was clipped by 6 bases and J by 7 bases, with 10 bases between them. The CDR3 DNA is TGTGCCAGCAGGTCGGTGTTGAATTCACCCCTCCACTTT. Its translation: CASRSVLNSPLHF.

The CDR3 loop is CATSDEGSSNQPQHF. CDR3 bases: TGTGCCACCAGTGACGAAGGGAGTAGCAATCAGCCCCAGCATTTT. The chain uses TRBV24-1 and TRBJ1-5; D not resolved. Trimming stripped 4 bases from V and 0 bases from J, with 9 bases between. The V gene's germline CDR1 is KGHDR and CDR2 SFDVKD. The CDR3 totals 15 residues.

This clone was counted a few times. The rearrangement links TRBV28 to TRBJ2-7; TRBD2 might be the D (5 bases). V lost 8 bases to trimming and J lost 2 bases, with 22 bases between them. The CDR3 is 16 amino acids. Germline V gene lookup returns CDR1 MDHEN and CDR2 SYDVKM. The CDR3 DNA is TGTGCCAGCGAGCCAAAAATGAGGGCAGACACCTACGAGCAGTACTTC. It is translated as CASEPKMRADTYEQYF.

The chain couples TRBV19 to TRBJ2-7, with a possible D match to TRBD1 (5 bases). The CDR3 is 13 amino acids. V was pared by 9 bases and J by 6 bases, with 18 bases between. Germline V lookup: CDR1 LNHDA, CDR2 SQIVND (reference sequence). The CDR3 sequence: CASRMAAGREQYF. CDR3 in DNA: TGTGCCAGCCGTATGGCGGCAGGGCGCGAGCAGTACTTC.

In its sample, this clone was seen once. The rearrangement uses TRBV10-3 and TRBJ2-7, with 9 positions matching TRBD2. J was trimmed by 1 base and V by 4 bases; bases with no gene match: 5. CDR1 and CDR2 (germline): ENHRY, SYGVKD. This CDR3 is 15 amino acids long. CDR3 nucleotide sequence: TGTGCCATCAGTGGAGGGACTAGCCGATCCTACGAGCAGTACTTC. Translating gives CAISGGTSRSYEQYF.

The J gene is TRBJ2-4, the V gene TRBV15; 9 positions match TRBD2. Per the germline V gene, CDR1 is LNHNV and CDR2 is YYDKDF (reference sequence). The CDR3 runs to 18 residues. V lost 5 bases to trimming and J lost 4 bases; unmatched junction nucleotides: 15. The CDR3 loop reads CATSLLGKAGGLKNIQYF. The CDR3 DNA reads TGTGCCACCAGCCTGTTGGGAAAAGCGGGAGGACTTAAAAACATTCAGTACTTC.

The J gene is TRBJ2-1, the V gene TRBV11-3; 9 bases fit TRBD2. Germline trimming cut 3 bases from V and 7 bases from J; bases unmatched to any gene: 7. Germline lookup yields CDR1 SGHNT and CDR2 YENEEA. This CDR3 has 15 amino acids. For the CDR3, the DNA is TGTGCCAGCAGCTTTTTAGCGGGGGCCGGTAATGAGCAGTTCTTC. Translated, it gives CASSFLAGAGNEQFF. Supplemented by reference TRBV11-3 and TRBJ2-1, the full variable domain reads EAGVVQSPRYKIIEKKQPVAFWCNPISGHNTLYWYLQNLGQGPELLIRYENEEAVDDSQLPKDRFSAERLKGVDSTLKIQPAELGDSAVYLCASSFLAGAGNEQFFGPGTRLTVL.

The chain has TRBV5-5 and TRBJ1-6; D unresolved. The length of the CDR3 is 14 residues. Germline V gives CDR1 SGHKS, CDR2 YYEKEE (reference sequence). Trimming shortened V by 7 bases and J by 13 bases, and 21 bases separated the two germline ends. CDR3 loop: CASHQDGVTIPLHF. Written as DNA, the CDR3 is TGTGCCAGCCACCAGGACGGGGTGACGATCCCCCTCCACTTT.

J is TRBJ2-5 and V is TRBV6-1, with 8 bases fitting TRBD2. The CDR3 consists of 15 residues. CDR1 and CDR2 from the germline V gene are MNHNS and SASEGT. V trimming: 3 bases; J trimming: 0 bases; junction bases outside the gene matches: 3. CDR3 in DNA: TGTGCCAGCAGTGAGTTAGCGGGGAACCAAGAGACCCAGTACTTC. Protein sequence: CASSELAGNQETQYF.

The sample holds a few counts of this clone. The rearrangement uses TRBV14 and TRBJ1-4, with D unclear. This CDR3 has 15 residues. Germline V gene data show CDR1 as SGHDN and CDR2 as FVKESK. Trimming removed 4 bases from V and 8 bases from J, with 17 bases in between. Here the CDR3 reads CASSPVGAHGEKLFF. The CDR3 DNA follows: TGTGCCAGCAGCCCCGTGGGAGCGCATGGCGAAAAACTGTTTTTT.